The rows below give T cell receptor beta chains drawn from one sample of a study of post-analysis software for immune sequencing data. TCRdb passed the PCR reads through MiXCR, listing each CDR3 protein once. The sample yields some 260,000 distinct CDR3 sequences, 35% to 45% seen once. Input material: blood. Receptor source: a girl aged 10 to 17 with multiple sclerosis. Both conserved end residues are part of each CDR3. The D gene is left open where the match is weak. Expanded clones get a size class; other rows say once, few or many, or leave the size out.

v_call	cdr3_length	clone_size	d_call	j_call	cdr3_aa	cdr3_nt
TRBV20-1	16	many	-	TRBJ1-5	CSARDSETAGAEPQHF	TGCAGTGCTAGAGATTCGGAAACGGCAGGGGCCGAGCCCCAGCATTTT
TRBV19	15	-	-	TRBJ1-6	CASSGASSYNSPLHF	TGTGCCAGTAGTGGCGCCAGCAGTTATAATTCACCCCTCCACTTT
TRBV7-9	14	-	TRBD1	TRBJ1-1	CASTFDRVNTEAFF	TGTGCCAGCACCTTCGACAGGGTGAACACTGAAGCTTTCTTT
TRBV2	13	-	TRBD1	TRBJ1-5	CASNRQGYQPQHF	TGTGCCAGCAATCGACAGGGCTATCAGCCCCAGCATTTT
TRBV28	16	-	TRBD1	TRBJ1-1	CASSLPGQGRNTEAFF	TGTGCCAGCAGTTTACCCGGACAGGGCCGGAACACTGAAGCTTTCTTT
TRBV20-1	15	-	-	TRBJ2-7	CSARDPGISSYEQYF	TGCAGTGCTAGAGATCCGGGGATAAGCTCCTACGAGCAGTACTTC
TRBV15	13	many	-	TRBJ2-5	CATTPRGKETQYF	TGTGCCACCACCCCACGGGGGAAAGAGACCCAGTACTTC
TRBV10-3	15	-	TRBD2	TRBJ2-2	CAISEGLAPTGELFF	TGTGCCATCAGCGAGGGACTAGCGCCCACCGGGGAGCTGTTTTTT
TRBV6-5	16	many	TRBD2	TRBJ2-1	CASSPGTSGTNNEQFF	TGTGCCAGCAGTCCGGGGACTAGCGGGACTAACAATGAGCAGTTCTTC
TRBV11-2	22	-	TRBD1	TRBJ1-1	CASSLGYRGRQGEVKRNTEAFF	TGTGCCAGCAGCTTAGGTTATCGAGGGAGACAGGGAGAGGTTAAGCGGAACACTGAAGCTTTCTTT
TRBV5-1	13	-	-	TRBJ2-2	CASSLDSTGELFF	TGCGCCAGCAGCTTAGATTCCACCGGGGAGCTGTTTTTT
TRBV3-1	14	few	-	TRBJ1-1	CASSYLQDVTEAFF	TGTGCCAGCAGCTATCTACAGGACGTGACTGAAGCTTTCTTT
TRBV5-1	15	many	-	TRBJ2-7	CASSLEASSSYEQYF	TGCGCCAGCAGCTTGGAGGCTTCGAGCTCCTACGAGCAGTACTTC
TRBV21-1	16	many	-	TRBJ2-3	CASSNGSGRRTDTQYF	TGTGCCAGCAGCAATGGTAGCGGGAGGCGCACAGATACGCAGTATTTT
TRBV15	16	many	TRBD2	TRBJ2-1	CATSRPSGGYYNEQFF	TGTGCCACCAGCAGACCTAGCGGGGGCTACTACAATGAGCAGTTCTTC
TRBV6-5	15	-	TRBD1	TRBJ1-3	CASTPGGFAGNTIYF	TGTGCCAGCACCCCAGGGGGGTTTGCTGGAAACACCATATATTTT
TRBV11-2	16	many	TRBD2	TRBJ2-1	CASSSRSGRAYNEQFF	TGTGCCAGCAGCTCCCGAAGCGGGAGGGCCTACAATGAGCAGTTCTTC
TRBV6-5	15	many	-	TRBJ1-5	CASSRSLNSNQPQHF	TGTGCCAGCAGCAGATCACTTAATAGCAATCAGCCCCAGCATTTT
TRBV4-3	16	-	TRBD2	TRBJ2-1	CASSQDRAGGQDEQFF	TGCGCCAGCAGCCAAGATAGAGCGGGAGGCCAGGATGAGCAGTTCTTC
TRBV18	15	-	-	TRBJ1-5	CASSPPFRGNQPQHF	TGTGCCAGCTCACCACCGTTCAGGGGCAATCAGCCCCAGCATTTT
TRBV2	16	many	TRBD1	TRBJ1-6	CASTSAGGSYNSPLHF	TGTGCCAGCACCTCCGCAGGGGGCTCCTATAATTCACCCCTCCACTTT
TRBV6-5	15	many	-	TRBJ2-3	CASSYGWTSRDTQYF	TGTGCCAGCAGTTACGGCTGGACCAGCCGAGATACGCAGTATTTT
TRBV5-1	14	-	-	TRBJ2-3	CASSLAKKADTQYF	TGCGCCAGCAGCTTGGCCAAGAAAGCGGATACGCAGTATTTT
TRBV2	19	once	-	TRBJ2-7	CASSEPPGLTSNLSYEQYF	TGTGCCAGCAGTGAACCCCCTGGACTAACCTCGAACCTCTCCTACGAGCAGTACTTC
TRBV20-1	15	many	TRBD1	TRBJ2-5	CSARGSTGAEETQYF	TGCAGTGCTAGAGGATCTACAGGGGCGGAGGAGACCCAGTACTTC
TRBV12-3/TRBV12-4	12	many	-	TRBJ1-2	CASMGGSLGYTF	TGTGCCAGCATGGGGGGCTCTCTTGGCTACACCTTC
TRBV5-1	14	-	TRBD2	TRBJ2-3	CASSTAGTTDTQYF	TGCGCCAGCAGCACAGCGGGGACCACAGATACGCAGTATTTT
TRBV2	13	few	-	TRBJ1-1	CASSDDSSPEAFF	TGTGCCAGCAGCGATGACAGCAGTCCTGAAGCTTTCTTT
TRBV3-1	15	many	-	TRBJ2-3	CASSLTDRSTDTQYF	TGTGCCAGCAGCCTCACTGACAGGAGCACAGATACGCAGTATTTT
TRBV20-1	13	-	-	TRBJ2-5	CSALTRDRETQYF	TGCAGTGCACTGACCCGGGACCGGGAGACCCAGTACTTC
TRBV5-1	14	many	-	TRBJ2-3	CASSLGSATDTQYF	TGCGCCAGCAGCTTGGGTAGCGCGACAGATACGCAGTATTTT
TRBV18	15	few	TRBD2	TRBJ2-5	CASSRAGGPPETQYF	TGTGCCAGCTCACGCGCGGGAGGGCCGCCAGAGACCCAGTACTTC
TRBV29-1	12	few	TRBD1	TRBJ2-1	CSVTGVYNEQFF	TGCAGCGTTACAGGGGTCTACAATGAGCAGTTCTTC
TRBV4-1	20	many	TRBD2	TRBJ2-1	CASSQDRWRLAGASYNEQFF	TGCGCCAGCAGCCAAGATCGATGGAGACTAGCGGGGGCCTCCTACAATGAGCAGTTCTTC
TRBV5-1	16	many	-	TRBJ2-1	CASSLAAGASYNEQFF	TGCGCCAGCAGCTTGGCCGCGGGGGCCTCCTACAATGAGCAGTTCTTC
TRBV10-3	17	-	TRBD2	TRBJ2-3	CAISDGGAGGPRDTQYF	TGTGCCATCAGTGACGGAGGGGCGGGGGGGCCGAGAGATACGCAGTATTTT
TRBV20-1	15	many	TRBD2	TRBJ2-5	CSARGGRGDRETQYF	TGCAGTGCTAGAGGTGGGAGGGGAGATCGGGAGACCCAGTACTTC
TRBV5-1	16	-	TRBD2	TRBJ2-3	CASSWRGTSGTDTQYF	TGCGCCAGCAGCTGGAGAGGGACTAGCGGGACGGATACGCAGTATTTT
TRBV20-1	14	many	-	TRBJ2-3	CSARGGGVTDTQYF	TGCAGTGCTAGGGGAGGGGGCGTCACAGATACGCAGTATTTT
TRBV2	15	-	TRBD1	TRBJ1-1	CASRGTGFVNTEAFF	TGTGCCAGCAGGGGGACAGGTTTCGTGAACACTGAAGCTTTCTTT
TRBV20-1	11	many	-	TRBJ2-5	CSAKYQETQYF	TGCAGTGCCAAATACCAAGAGACCCAGTACTTC
TRBV4-2	15	many	-	TRBJ2-1	CASSSNRGSYNEQFF	TGTGCCAGCAGCTCAAATAGGGGGTCCTACAATGAGCAGTTCTTC
TRBV7-2	15	many	TRBD1	TRBJ1-1	CASSFTGGDDTEAFF	TGTGCCAGCAGCTTTACAGGGGGAGACGACACTGAAGCTTTCTTT
TRBV6-1	16	many	TRBD1	TRBJ2-3	CASWTGGRKRTDTQYF	TGTGCCAGCTGGACAGGGGGCCGAAAGAGGACAGATACGCAGTATTTT
TRBV15	15	-	TRBD2	TRBJ2-3	CATSRDSGGADTQYF	TGTGCCACCAGCAGAGATAGCGGGGGGGCAGATACGCAGTATTTT
TRBV6-6	18	few	TRBD2	TRBJ2-2	CASRLTSGGLINTGELFF	TGTGCCAGCAGGTTGACTAGCGGGGGACTCATTAACACCGGGGAGCTGTTTTTT
TRBV6-2/TRBV6-3	16	many	TRBD2	TRBJ2-1	CASSYRGLAGYNEQFF	TGTGCCAGCAGTTACCGCGGACTAGCGGGCTACAATGAGCAGTTCTTC
TRBV20-1	14	few	TRBD2	TRBJ2-2	CSARAASGRGELFF	TGCAGTGCTAGGGCGGCTAGCGGGAGAGGGGAGCTGTTTTTT
TRBV5-6	17	-	TRBD2	TRBJ2-5	CASSSPGLAETQETQYF	TGTGCCAGCAGCTCCCCGGGACTAGCGGAGACCCAAGAGACCCAGTACTTC